The subject of this entry is one TCR beta chain. Its antigen is unidentified. Sampling times: baseline, cycle 4 day 1, cycle 7 day 1. The germline V gene has CDR1 SGHRS and CDR2 YFSETQ. V trimming: 4 bases; J trimming: 5 bases; junction bases outside the gene matches: 5. The CDR3 spans 13 residues. This specimen belongs to a study of OX40 agonist ivuxolimab in advanced cancers. For the study at large: Under the entry rules, prior anti-PD-1, anti-PD-L1 or anti-CTLA-4 therapy was allowed, and 35% to 40% had some. Whole-study results and caveats: Some of the lowest clonal expansion was seen in partial responders at 0.1-3.0 mg/kg.

Sequencing was performed with immunoSEQ multiplex PCR; in TCRdb, only in-frame clones are kept and a portion is missing. The sample carries about 20,000 clones, roughly three quarters recorded once. The source of this sequence is an adult with an advanced solid tumor such as melanoma, head and neck, liver or kidney cancer. Sequenced material: CD4+ or CD8+ T cells sorted from blood, taken in a trial of the OX40 agonist ivuxolimab. This chain connects TRBV5-1 to TRBJ2-5, with 7 bases matching TRBD1. The CDR3 DNA follows: TGCGCCAGCAGCCGACAGGGTGGGGAGACCCAGTACTTC. As protein: CASSRQGGETQYF.